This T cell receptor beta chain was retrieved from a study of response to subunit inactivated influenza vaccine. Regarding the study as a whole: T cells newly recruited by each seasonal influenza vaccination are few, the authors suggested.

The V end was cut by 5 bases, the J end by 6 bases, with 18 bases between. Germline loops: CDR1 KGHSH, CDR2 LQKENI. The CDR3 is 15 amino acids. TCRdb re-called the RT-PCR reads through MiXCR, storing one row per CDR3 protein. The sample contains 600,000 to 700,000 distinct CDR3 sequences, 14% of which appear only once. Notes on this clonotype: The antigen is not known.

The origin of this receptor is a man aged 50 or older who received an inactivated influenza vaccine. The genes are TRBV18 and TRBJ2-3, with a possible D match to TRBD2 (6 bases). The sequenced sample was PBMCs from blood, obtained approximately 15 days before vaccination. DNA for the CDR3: TGTGCCAGCTCATCGGGACTTTTTGGTAGGGATACGCAGTATTTT. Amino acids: CASSSGLFGRDTQYF.